The 2 T cell receptor beta chains below come from one sample, sequenced in a study of cytotoxic CD8 clonotypes in ibrutinib-treated CLL. Data came from immunoSEQ multiplex PCR; TCRdb stores just in-frame clones and leaves some out. The data contain about 200,000 clones, about 72% of them singletons. Source: PBMCs, taken after 24 months of ibrutinib treatment. These receptors all stem from a human donor with chronic lymphocytic leukemia.

The CDR3 reads CSVDWTSGGDEQFF. The CDR3 DNA follows: TGCAGCGTTGACTGGACTAGCGGAGGGGATGAGCAGTTCTTC. The chain links TRBV29-1 to TRBJ2-1, with 10 bases aligning to TRBD2. Germline lookup yields CDR1 SQVTM and CDR2 ANQGSEA. This CDR3 region has 14 residues. Trimming at V came to 3 bases and at J to 8 bases, leaving 7 bases not matched to a gene.

This clone appeared once. The V and J genes are TRBV11-3 and TRBJ2-2; 8 bases align to TRBD2. CDR1 is SGHNT, CDR2 YENEEA, per germline. There are 17 residues in the CDR3. Unmatched junction bases numbered 4, after V lost 0 bases and J lost 1 base. The CDR3 region has the DNA TGTGCCAGCAGCTTAGATGTAGCGGGACTGAACACCGGGGAGCTGTTTTTT. Translating gives CASSLDVAGLNTGELFF.